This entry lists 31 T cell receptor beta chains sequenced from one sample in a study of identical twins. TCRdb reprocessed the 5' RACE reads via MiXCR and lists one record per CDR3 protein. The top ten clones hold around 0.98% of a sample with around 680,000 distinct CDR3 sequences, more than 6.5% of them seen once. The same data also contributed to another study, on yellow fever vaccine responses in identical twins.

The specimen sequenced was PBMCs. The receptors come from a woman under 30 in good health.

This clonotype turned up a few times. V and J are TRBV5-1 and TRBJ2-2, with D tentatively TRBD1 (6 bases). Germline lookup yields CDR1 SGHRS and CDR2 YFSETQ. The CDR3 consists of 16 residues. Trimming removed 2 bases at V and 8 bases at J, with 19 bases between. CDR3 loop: CASSFGFGGVVGELFF. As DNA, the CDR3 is TGCGCCAGCAGCTTTGGATTTGGGGGCGTCGTGGGGGAGCTGTTTTTT.

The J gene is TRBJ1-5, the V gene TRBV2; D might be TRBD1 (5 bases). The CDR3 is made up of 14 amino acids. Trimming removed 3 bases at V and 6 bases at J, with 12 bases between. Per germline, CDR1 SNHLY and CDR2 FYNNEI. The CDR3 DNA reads TGTGCCAGCAGTGACCAGCCCGGGGGTCAGCCCCAGCATTTT. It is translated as CASSDQPGGQPQHF. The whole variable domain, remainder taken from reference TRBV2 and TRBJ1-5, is EPEVTQTPSHQVTQMGQEVILRCVPISNHLYFYWYRQILGQKVEFLVSFYNNEISEKSEIFDDQFSVERPDGSNFTLKIRSTKLEDSAMYFCASSDQPGGQPQHFGDGTRLSIL.

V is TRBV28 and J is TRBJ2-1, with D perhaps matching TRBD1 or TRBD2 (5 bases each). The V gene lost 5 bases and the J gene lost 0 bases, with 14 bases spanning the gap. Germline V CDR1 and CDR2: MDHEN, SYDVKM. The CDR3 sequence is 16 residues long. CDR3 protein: CASSTGTVSSYNEQFF. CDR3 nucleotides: TGTGCCAGCAGTACCGGGACCGTGAGCTCCTACAATGAGCAGTTCTTC.

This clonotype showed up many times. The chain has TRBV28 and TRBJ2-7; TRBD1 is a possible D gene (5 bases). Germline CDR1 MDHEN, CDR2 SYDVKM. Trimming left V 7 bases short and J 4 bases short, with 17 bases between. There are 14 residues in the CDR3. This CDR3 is CASTTTGMPYEQYF. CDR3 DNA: TGTGCCAGCACGACCACAGGAATGCCGTACGAGCAGTACTTC.

The CDR3 DNA reads as TGTGCCAGCAGGGCCACCGGGACCGACGCCTACGAGCAGTACTTC. This codes for CASRATGTDAYEQYF. The chain is built from TRBV6-2 or TRBV6-3 and TRBJ2-7; either TRBD1 or TRBD2 may fit D (5 bases each). The germline gives CDR1 MNHEY, CDR2 SVGEGT. The V end was cut by 6 bases, the J end by 2 bases, with 17 bases between. CDR3 length equals 15 residues.

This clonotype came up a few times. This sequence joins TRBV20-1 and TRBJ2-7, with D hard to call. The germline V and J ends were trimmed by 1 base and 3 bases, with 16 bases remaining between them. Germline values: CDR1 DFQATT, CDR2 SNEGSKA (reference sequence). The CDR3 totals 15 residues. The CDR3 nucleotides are TGCAGTGCTAGAGGCCAACAGTCCCTGGGCTACGAGCAGTACTTC. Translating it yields CSARGQQSLGYEQYF.

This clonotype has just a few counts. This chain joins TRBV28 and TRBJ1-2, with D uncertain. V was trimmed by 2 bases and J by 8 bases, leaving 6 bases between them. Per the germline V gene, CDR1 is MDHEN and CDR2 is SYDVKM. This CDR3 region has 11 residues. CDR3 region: CASSLRRGYTF. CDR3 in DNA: TGTGCCAGCAGTTTACGCCGGGGCTACACCTTC.

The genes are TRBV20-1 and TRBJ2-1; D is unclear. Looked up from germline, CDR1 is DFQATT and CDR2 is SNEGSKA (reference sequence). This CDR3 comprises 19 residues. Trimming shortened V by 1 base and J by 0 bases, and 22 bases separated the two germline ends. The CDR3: CSARVGLYGSDRSYNEQFF. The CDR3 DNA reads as TGCAGTGCTAGAGTGGGTCTCTACGGTTCTGATCGCTCCTACAATGAGCAGTTCTTC.

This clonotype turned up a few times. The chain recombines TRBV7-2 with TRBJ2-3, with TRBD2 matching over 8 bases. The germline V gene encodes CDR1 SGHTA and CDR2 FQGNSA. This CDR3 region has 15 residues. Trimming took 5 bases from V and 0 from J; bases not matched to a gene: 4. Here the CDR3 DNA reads TGTGCCAGCAGCACACCTAGCGGGAGCACAGATACGCAGTATTTT. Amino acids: CASSTPSGSTDTQYF.

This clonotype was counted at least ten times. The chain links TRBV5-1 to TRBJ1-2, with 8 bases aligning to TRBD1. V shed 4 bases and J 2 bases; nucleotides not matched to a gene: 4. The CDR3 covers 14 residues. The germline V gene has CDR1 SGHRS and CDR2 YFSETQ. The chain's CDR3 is CASSPTGGNYGYTF. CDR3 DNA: TGCGCCAGCAGCCCCACAGGGGGAAACTATGGCTACACCTTC.

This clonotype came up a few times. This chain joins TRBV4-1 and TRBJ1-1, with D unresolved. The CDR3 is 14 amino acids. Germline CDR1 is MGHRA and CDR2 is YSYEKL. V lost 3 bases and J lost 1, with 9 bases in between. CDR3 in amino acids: CASSHKRGNTEAFF. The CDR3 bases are TGCGCCAGCAGCCATAAGCGAGGGAACACTGAAGCTTTCTTT.

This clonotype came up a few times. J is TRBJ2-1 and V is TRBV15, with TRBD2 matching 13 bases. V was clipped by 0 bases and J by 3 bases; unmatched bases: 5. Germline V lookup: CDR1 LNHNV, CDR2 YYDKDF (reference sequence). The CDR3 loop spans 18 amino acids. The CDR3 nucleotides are TGTGCCACCAGCAGAGATCTCACTAGCGGGAGGGACTACAATGAGCAGTTCTTC. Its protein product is CATSRDLTSGRDYNEQFF.

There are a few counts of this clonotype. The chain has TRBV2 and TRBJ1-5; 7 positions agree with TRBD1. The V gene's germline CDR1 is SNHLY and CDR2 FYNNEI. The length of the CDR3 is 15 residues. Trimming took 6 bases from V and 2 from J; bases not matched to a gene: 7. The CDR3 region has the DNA TGTGCCAGCAGAGTCCGGGACAGTGGCAATCAGCCCCAGCATTTT. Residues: CASRVRDSGNQPQHF.

CDR3 bases: TGTGCCAGCAGTTTACAGGTAGGCGCAGCCTACGAGCAGTACTTC. This gives the protein CASSLQVGAAYEQYF. The V call is TRBV12-3 or TRBV12-4, the J call TRBJ2-7; D is uncertain. V was cut by 2 bases and J by 2 bases, with 13 bases left in between. This CDR3 region has 15 residues.

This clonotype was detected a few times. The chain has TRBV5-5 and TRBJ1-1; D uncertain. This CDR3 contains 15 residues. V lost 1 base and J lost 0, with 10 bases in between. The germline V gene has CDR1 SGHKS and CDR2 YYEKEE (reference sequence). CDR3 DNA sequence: TGTGCCAGCAGCTTGATGGCCACCCTGAACACTGAAGCTTTCTTT. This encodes CASSLMATLNTEAFF.

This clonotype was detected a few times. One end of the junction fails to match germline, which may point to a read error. CDR3 DNA: TGTGCTAGCAGTCACGGTATCCAAGAGACCCAGTACTTC. This translates into CASSHGIQETQYF. This sequence joins TRBV7-7 and TRBJ2-5, with D hard to call. Per the germline V gene, CDR1 is SSHAT and CDR2 is FNYEAQ (reference sequence). The CDR3 is made up of 13 amino acids. Combining the CDR3 with reference TRBV7-7 and TRBJ2-5 gives the whole variable domain GAGVSQSPRYKVTKRGQDVTLRCDPISSHATLYWYQQALGQGPEFLTYFNYEAQPDKSGLPSDRFSAERPEGSISTLTIQRTEQRDSAMYRCASSHGIQETQYFGPGTRLLVL.

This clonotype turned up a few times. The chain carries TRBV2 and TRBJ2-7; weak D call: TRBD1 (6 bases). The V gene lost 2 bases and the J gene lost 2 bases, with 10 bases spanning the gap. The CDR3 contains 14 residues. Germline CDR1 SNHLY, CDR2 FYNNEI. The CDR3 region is CASSEWGHAYEQYF. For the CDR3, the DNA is TGTGCCAGCAGTGAATGGGGACACGCCTACGAGCAGTACTTC. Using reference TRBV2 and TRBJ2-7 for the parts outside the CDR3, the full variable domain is EPEVTQTPSHQVTQMGQEVILRCVPISNHLYFYWYRQILGQKVEFLVSFYNNEISEKSEIFDDQFSVERPDGSNFTLKIRSTKLEDSAMYFCASSEWGHAYEQYFGPGTRLTVT.

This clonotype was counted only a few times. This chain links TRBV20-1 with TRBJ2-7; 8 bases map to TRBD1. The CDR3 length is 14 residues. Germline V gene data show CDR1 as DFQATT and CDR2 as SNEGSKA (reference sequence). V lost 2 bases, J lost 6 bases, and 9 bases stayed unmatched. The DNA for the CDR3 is TGCAGTGCTAGACCGGACAGGGCTTCCGTCGAGCAGTACTTC. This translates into CSARPDRASVEQYF.

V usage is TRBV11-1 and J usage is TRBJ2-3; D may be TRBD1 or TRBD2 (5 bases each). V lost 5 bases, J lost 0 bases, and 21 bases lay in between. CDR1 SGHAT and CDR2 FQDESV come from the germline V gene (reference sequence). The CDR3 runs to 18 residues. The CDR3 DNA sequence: TGTGCCAGCAGCCCACCCTTCGGGGACGGATCTAGCACAGATACGCAGTATTTT. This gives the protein CASSPPFGDGSSTDTQYF.

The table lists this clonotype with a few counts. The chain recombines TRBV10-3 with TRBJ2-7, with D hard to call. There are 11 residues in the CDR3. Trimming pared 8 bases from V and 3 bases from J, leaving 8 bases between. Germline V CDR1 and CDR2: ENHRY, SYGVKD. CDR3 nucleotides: TGTGCCATCGCGATGGACTACGAGCAGTACTTC. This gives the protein CAIAMDYEQYF.

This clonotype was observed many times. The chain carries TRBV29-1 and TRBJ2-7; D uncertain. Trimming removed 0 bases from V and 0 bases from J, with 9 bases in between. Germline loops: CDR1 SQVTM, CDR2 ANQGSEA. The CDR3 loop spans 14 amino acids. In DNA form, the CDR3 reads TGCAGCGTTGAAGATCTCGAAAGCTCCTACGAGCAGTACTTC. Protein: CSVEDLESSYEQYF.

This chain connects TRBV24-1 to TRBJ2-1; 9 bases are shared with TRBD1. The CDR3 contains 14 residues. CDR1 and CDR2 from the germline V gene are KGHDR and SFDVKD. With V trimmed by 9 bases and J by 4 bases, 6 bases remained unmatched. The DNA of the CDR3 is TGTGCCACCGCAGGGACAGGGTCTTACAATGAGCAGTTCTTC. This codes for CATAGTGSYNEQFF.

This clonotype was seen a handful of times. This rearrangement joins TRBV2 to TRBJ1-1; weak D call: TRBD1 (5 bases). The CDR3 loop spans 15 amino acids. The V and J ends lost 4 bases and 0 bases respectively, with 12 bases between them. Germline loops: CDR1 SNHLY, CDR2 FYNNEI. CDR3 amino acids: CASSVGRTMNTEAFF. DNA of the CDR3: TGTGCCAGCAGTGTGGGGCGGACTATGAACACTGAAGCTTTCTTT.

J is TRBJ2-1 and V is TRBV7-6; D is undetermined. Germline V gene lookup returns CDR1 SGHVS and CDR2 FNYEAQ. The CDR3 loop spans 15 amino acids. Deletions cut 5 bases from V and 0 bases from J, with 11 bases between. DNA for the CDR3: TGTGCCAGCAGCCATGACACCAGCTCCTACAATGAGCAGTTCTTC. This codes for CASSHDTSSYNEQFF.

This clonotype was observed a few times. In DNA, the CDR3 is TGCGCCAGCCAGCCCGGGGCCTCTGGGGAGACCCAGTACTTC. Amino acids: CASQPGASGETQYF. The rearrangement joins TRBV5-1 to TRBJ2-5, with D perhaps matching TRBD1 or TRBD2 (5 bases each). Germline V CDR1 and CDR2: SGHRS, YFSETQ. This CDR3 spans 14 amino acids. The V gene lost 7 bases and the J gene lost 5 bases, with 18 bases spanning the gap.

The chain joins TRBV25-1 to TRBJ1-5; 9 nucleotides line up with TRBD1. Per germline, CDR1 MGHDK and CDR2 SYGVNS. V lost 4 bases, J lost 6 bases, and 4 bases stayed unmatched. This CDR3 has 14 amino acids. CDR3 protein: CASSGGQGRQPQHF. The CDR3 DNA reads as TGTGCCAGCAGTGGGGGACAGGGTCGTCAGCCCCAGCATTTT. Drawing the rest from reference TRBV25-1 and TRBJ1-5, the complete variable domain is EADIYQTPRYLVIGTGKKITLECSQTMGHDKMYWYQQDPGMELHLIHYSYGVNSTEKGDLSSESTVSRIRTEHFPLTLESARPSHTSQYLCASSGGQGRQPQHFGDGTRLSIL.

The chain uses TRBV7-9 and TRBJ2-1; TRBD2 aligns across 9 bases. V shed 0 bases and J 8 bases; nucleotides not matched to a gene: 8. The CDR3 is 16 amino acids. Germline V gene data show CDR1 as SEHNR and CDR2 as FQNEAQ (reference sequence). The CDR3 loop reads CASSLASGGGADEQFF. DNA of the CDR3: TGTGCCAGCAGCTTAGCATCCGGCGGGGGGGCCGATGAGCAGTTCTTC.

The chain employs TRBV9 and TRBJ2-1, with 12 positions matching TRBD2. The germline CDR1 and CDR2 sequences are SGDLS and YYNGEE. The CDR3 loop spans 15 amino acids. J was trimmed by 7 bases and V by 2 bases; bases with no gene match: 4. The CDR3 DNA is TGTGCCAGCAGCGTGACTAGCGGGGGCTTTAATGAGCAGTTCTTC. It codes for CASSVTSGGFNEQFF.

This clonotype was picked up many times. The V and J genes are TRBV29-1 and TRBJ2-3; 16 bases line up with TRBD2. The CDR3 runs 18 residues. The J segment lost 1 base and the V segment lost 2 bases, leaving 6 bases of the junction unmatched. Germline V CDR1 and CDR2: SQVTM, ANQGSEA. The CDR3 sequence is CSVELGLAGGPGTDTQYF. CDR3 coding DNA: TGCAGCGTTGAATTGGGACTAGCGGGAGGGCCTGGCACAGATACGCAGTATTTT.

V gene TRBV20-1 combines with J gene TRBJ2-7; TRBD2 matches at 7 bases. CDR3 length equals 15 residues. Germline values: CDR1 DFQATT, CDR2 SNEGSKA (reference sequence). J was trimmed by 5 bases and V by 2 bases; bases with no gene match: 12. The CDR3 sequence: CSARTRLAVFHEQYF. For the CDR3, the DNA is TGCAGTGCTAGAACACGCCTAGCGGTCTTTCACGAGCAGTACTTC.

Here the CDR3 reads CASSPRAINTGELFF. The CDR3 DNA follows: TGTGCCAGCAGTCCCCGGGCCATCAACACCGGGGAGCTGTTTTTT. The chain employs TRBV12-3 or TRBV12-4 and TRBJ2-2; D unresolved. The CDR3 has 15 amino acids. The V end lost 5 bases, the J end lost 2 bases, and 12 bases lay between the germline ends.